These 26 T cell receptor beta chains were sequenced from one sample in a study of T cell responses to AZD1222 COVID-19 vaccine. Produced via immunoSEQ multiplex PCR; TCRdb's table is partial and in-frame only. The sample includes approximately 120,000 clones, around 89% of them seen just once. Sequencing was performed on peripheral blood, taken on day 0 of AZD1222 vaccination. The receptor source for this set is an adult in good health.

This clone was seen more than once but under ten times. The chain is built from TRBV6-4 and TRBJ2-5, with 11 nucleotides matching TRBD1. Germline V gene data show CDR1 as MRHNA and CDR2 as SNTAGT. The J segment lost 4 bases and the V segment lost 4 bases, leaving 5 bases of the junction unmatched. The CDR3 extends over 15 amino acids. The CDR3, as DNA: TGTGCCAGCAGTGCCGGGACAGGGGGGGGAGAGACCCAGTACTTC. This translates into CASSAGTGGGETQYF.

The chain is built from TRBV24-1 and TRBJ2-5; 10 bases map to TRBD2. Looked up from germline, CDR1 is KGHDR and CDR2 is SFDVKD. This CDR3 region has 17 residues. The V gene end was trimmed by 4 bases and the J gene end by 5 bases; junction bases not matched to a gene: 12. This CDR3 reads CATSDPNTSGIRETQYF. Written as DNA, the CDR3 is TGTGCCACCAGTGACCCTAACACTAGCGGGATCCGGGAGACCCAGTACTTC.

The chain uses TRBV7-3 and TRBJ1-1; 7 bases map to TRBD1. The CDR3 is 13 amino acids. V lost 4 bases, J lost 5 bases, and 4 bases stayed unmatched. The germline gives CDR1 SGHTA, CDR2 FQGTGA. The CDR3 region has the DNA TGTGCCAGCAGCTCCGCAGGGGGAACTGAAGCTTTCTTT. It specifies CASSSAGGTEAFF.

V is TRBV4-1 and J is TRBJ1-2; D uncertain. CDR1 is MGHRA and CDR2 is YSYEKL in the germline V gene. The CDR3 covers 16 residues. V was trimmed by 1 base and J by 0 bases, leaving 12 bases between them. The CDR3 loop is CASSQVREDTNYGYTF. CDR3 nucleotide sequence: TGCGCCAGCAGCCAAGTTAGGGAGGATACTAACTATGGCTACACCTTC.

The V call is TRBV7-9, the J call TRBJ2-1; D perhaps matches TRBD2 (6 bases). Per germline, CDR1 SEHNR and CDR2 FQNEAQ (reference sequence). This CDR3 contains 14 residues. The V end lost 1 base, the J end lost 12 bases, and 16 bases lay between the germline ends. The CDR3 DNA reads as TGTGCCAGCAGCTTAGGCGGGACCCACGGGGTGCAGTTCTTC. Amino acids: CASSLGGTHGVQFF.

CDR3 bases: TGTGCCAGCAGCGTAGTCGAAGCTCGGGGCACAGATACGCAGTATTTT. Translating it yields CASSVVEARGTDTQYF. The V gene is TRBV9, the J gene TRBJ2-3, with D unclear. Trimming pared 0 bases from V and 1 base from J, leaving 12 bases between. This CDR3 region has 16 residues. In germline, CDR1 is SGDLS, CDR2 YYNGEE.

The chain links TRBV27 to TRBJ1-1, with no clear D. Trimming left V 0 bases short and J 1 base short, with 9 bases between. Per germline, CDR1 MNHEY and CDR2 SMNVEV (reference sequence). The length of the CDR3 is 15 residues. The CDR3, as DNA: TGTGCCAGCAGTTTATCGCCAAGGACGAACACTGAAGCTTTCTTT. This encodes CASSLSPRTNTEAFF.

The chain recombines TRBV4-3 with TRBJ1-2; D gene ambiguous. Trimming left V 2 bases short and J 1 base short, with 11 bases between. Germline V CDR1 and CDR2: LGHNA, YSLEER. The CDR3 totals 15 residues. This CDR3 is CASSQIPGDNYGYTF. CDR3 bases: TGCGCCAGCAGCCAAATCCCCGGGGATAACTATGGCTACACCTTC.

The chain carries TRBV7-3 and TRBJ2-2; no firm D call. The CDR3 contains 14 residues. V gave up 3 bases and J gave up 0 bases, with 5 bases separating them. Germline CDR1 is SGHTA and CDR2 is FQGTGA. The CDR3, as DNA: TGTGCCAGCAGCTTCGACGCGAACACCGGGGAGCTGTTTTTT. This codes for CASSFDANTGELFF.

The chain carries TRBV14 and TRBJ1-1; weak D call: TRBD1 (6 bases). CDR3 length: 15 residues. The germline V and J ends were trimmed by 1 base and 4 bases, with 13 bases remaining between them. The germline gives CDR1 SGHDN, CDR2 FVKESK. The CDR3 loop reads CASSQVAGAGTEAFF. In DNA form, the CDR3 reads TGTGCCAGCAGCCAAGTGGCAGGGGCAGGCACTGAAGCTTTCTTT. Complete variable domain (other parts from reference TRBV14 and TRBJ1-1): EAGVTQFPSHSVIEKGQTVTLRCDPISGHDNLYWYRRVMGKEIKFLLHFVKESKQDESGMPNNRFLAERTGGTYSTLKVQPAELEDSGVYFCASSQVAGAGTEAFFGQGTRLTVV.

The rearrangement uses TRBV6-5 and TRBJ2-5; D perhaps matches TRBD1 (6 bases). The germline V gene has CDR1 MNHEY and CDR2 SVGAGI. With 7 bases removed from V and 3 bases from J, the gap between germline ends came to 12 bases. The CDR3 sequence is 13 residues long. In DNA, the CDR3 is TGTGCCAGCACGTATCGGGACAAAGAGACCCAGTACTTC. Translated, it gives CASTYRDKETQYF.

V and J are TRBV5-6 and TRBJ2-7; TRBD1 matches at 7 bases. The junction had 3 bases not matched to a gene; V was cut back by 5 bases and J by 1 base. The CDR3 contains 13 residues. Germline lookup yields CDR1 SGHDT and CDR2 YYEEEE. CDR3 DNA: TGTGCCAGCAGGGACAGGCCTTCCTACGAGCAGTACTTC. It yields the protein CASRDRPSYEQYF.

This chain links TRBV6-5 with TRBJ1-1; TRBD1 aligns across 7 bases. Unmatched junction bases numbered 10, after V lost 7 bases and J lost 5 bases. Germline-derived CDR1 and CDR2 are MNHEY and SVGAGI. CDR3 length: 14 residues. This chain's CDR3 is CASTFLPGQTEAFF. As DNA, the CDR3 is TGTGCCAGCACTTTTCTTCCGGGACAGACTGAAGCTTTCTTT.

This chain links TRBV5-1 with TRBJ1-2, with 9 nucleotides matching TRBD1. Losses at the gene ends were 2 bases for V and 3 bases for J; bases not matched to a gene: 5. CDR1 is SGHRS and CDR2 is YFSETQ in the germline V gene. The CDR3 length is 15 residues. The CDR3 coding sequence is TGCGCCAGCAGCTTCACACAGGGGGCTGACTATGGCTACACCTTC. Translation: CASSFTQGADYGYTF.

CDR3 sequence: CASSAEPGQGWEKLFF. In DNA, the CDR3 is TGTGCCAGCAGCGCGGAGCCGGGACAGGGTTGGGAAAAACTGTTTTTT. The J gene is TRBJ1-4, the V gene TRBV9, with 9 bases aligning to TRBD1. This CDR3 is built from 16 residues. With V trimmed by 3 bases and J by 8 bases, 11 bases remained unmatched. Germline CDR1 and CDR2: SGDLS and YYNGEE. The full variable domain, with the rest looked up from reference TRBV9 and TRBJ1-4, is DSGVTQTPKHLITATGQRVTLRCSPRSGDLSVYWYQQSLDQGLQFLIQYYNGEERAKGNILERFSAQQFPDLHSELNLSSLELGDSALYFCASSAEPGQGWEKLFFGSGTQLSVL.

This chain joins TRBV18 and TRBJ1-5, with D perhaps TRBD1 (5 bases). Trimming pared 5 bases from V and 4 bases from J, leaving 12 bases between. CDR3 length equals 14 residues. The germline V gene encodes CDR1 KGHSH and CDR2 LQKENI. The CDR3 is CASSSGHANQPQHF. DNA for the CDR3: TGTGCCAGCTCATCCGGACACGCTAATCAGCCCCAGCATTTT.

This clone came up a few times. The rearrangement links TRBV7-2 to TRBJ1-1; the D gene is possibly TRBD1 (5 bases). V was cut by 5 bases and J by 3 bases, with 19 bases left in between. This CDR3 has 16 amino acids. CDR1 is SGHTA and CDR2 is FQGNSA in the germline V gene. In nucleotides, the CDR3 is TGTGCCAGCAGCCCAGACGTGGCAGGGTGGGACACTGAAGCTTTCTTT. It specifies CASSPDVAGWDTEAFF.

The J gene is TRBJ2-7, the V gene TRBV5-1; perhaps TRBD2 as D (6 bases). The CDR3 extends over 15 amino acids. Germline CDR1 SGHRS, CDR2 YFSETQ. V lost 3 bases, J lost 2 bases, and 15 bases lay in between. The CDR3 coding sequence is TGCGCCAGCAGCTATGGGACTCCGTCTGCCTACGAGCAGTACTTC. Protein: CASSYGTPSAYEQYF.

The chain joins TRBV2 to TRBJ2-7; 8 bases agree with TRBD1. Germline values: CDR1 SNHLY, CDR2 FYNNEI. The CDR3 sequence is 15 residues long. V lost 4 bases and J lost 0; bases outside the gene matches: 5. The CDR3 loop reads CASSVRQGISYEQYF. The CDR3 nucleotides read TGTGCCAGCAGTGTCAGACAGGGGATCTCCTACGAGCAGTACTTC.

This clone has just a few counts. The J gene is TRBJ2-7, the V gene TRBV4-1; unclear D gene. Trimming took 0 bases from V and 6 from J, leaving 21 bases between them. The length of the CDR3 is 17 residues. Germline lookup yields CDR1 MGHRA and CDR2 YSYEKL. CDR3 in amino acids: CASSQEVTESLSREQYF. CDR3 sequence (DNA): TGCGCCAGCAGCCAAGAGGTAACGGAATCACTGTCGCGCGAGCAGTACTTC.

This chain links TRBV30 with TRBJ2-2, with 10 bases that match TRBD2. J gave up 14 bases and V 3 bases, and 9 bases lay outside the gene matches. Germline assignment: CDR1 GTSNPN and CDR2 SVGIG (reference sequence). CDR3 length: 13 amino acids. The CDR3 nucleotides are TGTGCCTGGAGGGTAAATAGCGGGAGGCCTCTGTTTTTT. It specifies CAWRVNSGRPLFF.

J is TRBJ2-2 and V is TRBV6-5, with no clear D. The V gene's germline CDR1 is MNHEY and CDR2 SVGAGI. The CDR3 consists of 15 residues. V was cut by 4 bases and J by 6 bases, with 15 bases left in between. CDR3: CASSSTEGNAGELFF. In DNA, the CDR3 is TGTGCCAGCAGTTCCACCGAAGGCAATGCCGGGGAGCTGTTTTTT.

The chain combines TRBV19 with TRBJ1-6; 7 bases agree with TRBD1. Germline V lookup: CDR1 LNHDA, CDR2 SQIVND (reference sequence). CDR3 size: 13 residues. Germline trimming cut 10 bases from V and 2 bases from J; bases unmatched to any gene: 2. The CDR3 is CATGTAYNSPLHF. CDR3 sequence (DNA): TGTGCCACCGGGACAGCCTATAATTCACCCCTCCACTTT.

Concerning this clone: An end of the junction differs from the germline gene, which may be a read error. The chain carries TRBV6-1 and TRBJ2-4, with D uncertain. Germline CDR1 reads MNHNS; CDR2 reads SASEGT. This CDR3 comprises 13 residues. The CDR3 bases are TGTGCCAGCAGGGAAGGAATCGAGCTCATTCAGTACTTC. This gives the protein CASREGIELIQYF.

V gene TRBV2 combines with J gene TRBJ2-1, with TRBD2 identical over 13 bases. Unmatched junction bases numbered 7, after V lost 4 bases and J lost 7 bases. Germline V CDR1 and CDR2: SNHLY, FYNNEI. The CDR3 loop spans 16 amino acids. The CDR3 DNA reads TGTGCCAGCAGTGGGACTAGCGGGAGTGTTAGGAATGAGCAGTTCTTC. Amino acid sequence: CASSGTSGSVRNEQFF.

The rearrangement links TRBV3-1 (or the pseudogene TRBV3-2) to TRBJ2-1; D is unclear. The germline V and J ends were trimmed by 2 bases and 2 bases, with 7 bases remaining between them. This CDR3 has 14 residues. Germline values: CDR1 LGHDT, CDR2 YNNKEL (reference sequence). CDR3 protein: CASSQYQPYNEQFF. In DNA form, the CDR3 reads TGTGCCAGCAGCCAATACCAGCCCTACAATGAGCAGTTCTTC.